Listed below are T cell receptor beta chains from one sample, sequenced in a study of early T cells in non-severe SARS-CoV-2 infection. TCRdb processed the 5' RACE reads anew with MiXCR; each CDR3 protein has one entry. Here the sample spans about 58,000 distinct CDR3 sequences, approximately 11% being singletons. Input material: whole blood. The receptor source for this set is an adult who was a healthcare worker with PCR-confirmed SARS-CoV-2 infection or an uninfected control (not recorded which). The CDR3 runs from the conserved cysteine through the conserved F or W. Each record gives: V gene, D gene, J gene, clone size, CDR3 DNA, CDR3 protein. A D gene is named only where the DNA matches it firmly. The size of a clone is reported for some rows only, either as once, few or many, or as a class for expanded clones.

v_gene: TRBV14
d_gene: NA
j_gene: TRBJ2-1
abundance: few
CDR3nt: TGTGCCAGCAGCCAAGATAGGGGGAGCTCCTACAATGAGCAGTTCTTC
CDR3aa: CASSQDRGSSYNEQFF

v_gene: TRBV18
d_gene: NA
j_gene: TRBJ2-7
abundance: few
CDR3nt: TGTGCCAGCTCACCACTCGAAGTCGGACCGTCCCTCGAGCAGTACTTC
CDR3aa: CASSPLEVGPSLEQYF

v_gene: TRBV29-1
d_gene: NA
j_gene: TRBJ1-2
abundance: few
CDR3nt: TGCAGCGTGGGCGCACCGTCGAACTATGGCTACACCTTC
CDR3aa: CSVGAPSNYGYTF

v_gene: TRBV7-2
d_gene: NA
j_gene: TRBJ2-1
abundance: few
CDR3nt: TGTGCCAGCAGCTGGAAGGCGGAGGGTGAGCAGTTCTTC
CDR3aa: CASSWKAEGEQFF

v_gene: TRBV5-4
d_gene: NA
j_gene: TRBJ2-2
abundance: many
CDR3nt: TGTGCCAGCAGCTATTCGACAGGCCCTCTGAACACCGGGGAGCTGTTTTTT
CDR3aa: CASSYSTGPLNTGELFF

v_gene: TRBV11-3
d_gene: NA
j_gene: TRBJ2-2
abundance: NA
CDR3nt: TGTGCCAGCAGCTTCAGCGAGGGGGACGGGGAGCTGTTTTTT
CDR3aa: CASSFSEGDGELFF

v_gene: TRBV29-1
d_gene: NA
j_gene: TRBJ2-1
abundance: NA
CDR3nt: TGCAGCGTCGTTGGGCCTGGGAATGAGCAGTTCTTC
CDR3aa: CSVVGPGNEQFF

v_gene: TRBV27
d_gene: NA
j_gene: TRBJ1-2
abundance: many
CDR3nt: TGTGCCAGCAAGGTCGGGGGCGGTGGCTACACCTTC
CDR3aa: CASKVGGGGYTF

v_gene: TRBV20-1
d_gene: NA
j_gene: TRBJ2-4
abundance: many
CDR3nt: TGCAGTGCCGTATCTCGGGGCGCCAAAAACATTCAGTACTTC
CDR3aa: CSAVSRGAKNIQYF

v_gene: TRBV4-2
d_gene: TRBD1
j_gene: TRBJ1-2
abundance: NA
CDR3nt: TGTGCCAGCAGCCAGGGACAGGGGAGGAACTATGGCTACACCTTC
CDR3aa: CASSQGQGRNYGYTF

v_gene: TRBV7-8
d_gene: TRBD1
j_gene: TRBJ1-5
abundance: many
CDR3nt: TGTGCCAGCAGCGCTCCCGGGACAGGGCCTTTTCCCCAGCCCCAGCATTTT
CDR3aa: CASSAPGTGPFPQPQHF

v_gene: TRBV5-1
d_gene: NA
j_gene: TRBJ2-3
abundance: many
CDR3nt: TGCGCCAGCAGCTTGGAGACAGATACGCAGTATTTT
CDR3aa: CASSLETDTQYF

v_gene: TRBV29-1
d_gene: NA
j_gene: TRBJ2-1
abundance: NA
CDR3nt: TGCAGCAAGGTGGTCTACAATGAGCAGTTCTTC
CDR3aa: CSKVVYNEQFF

v_gene: TRBV19
d_gene: NA
j_gene: TRBJ1-5
abundance: few
CDR3nt: TGTGCCAGTAGCTGGGAGACACTTTCTTATCAGCCCCAGCATTTT
CDR3aa: CASSWETLSYQPQHF

v_gene: TRBV5-4
d_gene: NA
j_gene: TRBJ2-1
abundance: few
CDR3nt: TGTGCCAGCAGCTTGTGGGGCTACAATGAGCAGTTCTTC
CDR3aa: CASSLWGYNEQFF

v_gene: TRBV27
d_gene: NA
j_gene: TRBJ1-2
abundance: NA
CDR3nt: TGTGCCAGCAGTTCCAGCACCAATTATGGCTACACCTTC
CDR3aa: CASSSSTNYGYTF

v_gene: TRBV6-1
d_gene: TRBD2
j_gene: TRBJ2-2
abundance: many
CDR3nt: TGTGCCAGCAGAAGCGGGAGGGCTTCCACCGGGGAGCTGTTTTTT
CDR3aa: CASRSGRASTGELFF

v_gene: TRBV12-3/TRBV12-4
d_gene: NA
j_gene: TRBJ1-1
abundance: few
CDR3nt: TGTGCCAGCAGTTTGTCTCGGGGCCTGAACACTGAAGCTTTCTTT
CDR3aa: CASSLSRGLNTEAFF

v_gene: TRBV19
d_gene: TRBD2
j_gene: TRBJ2-7
abundance: many
CDR3nt: TGTGCCAGTAGTATGCGAGCGGGGACTTACGAGCAGTACTTC
CDR3aa: CASSMRAGTYEQYF

v_gene: TRBV6-5
d_gene: TRBD1
j_gene: TRBJ1-3
abundance: many
CDR3nt: TGTGCCAGCCGACAAGGGCCACAGGGGACTGGAAACACCATATATTTT
CDR3aa: CASRQGPQGTGNTIYF

v_gene: TRBV6-4
d_gene: TRBD2
j_gene: TRBJ2-3
abundance: many
CDR3nt: TGTGCCAGCAGTGACTCGACTAGCGGGGACACAGATACGCAGTATTTT
CDR3aa: CASSDSTSGDTDTQYF